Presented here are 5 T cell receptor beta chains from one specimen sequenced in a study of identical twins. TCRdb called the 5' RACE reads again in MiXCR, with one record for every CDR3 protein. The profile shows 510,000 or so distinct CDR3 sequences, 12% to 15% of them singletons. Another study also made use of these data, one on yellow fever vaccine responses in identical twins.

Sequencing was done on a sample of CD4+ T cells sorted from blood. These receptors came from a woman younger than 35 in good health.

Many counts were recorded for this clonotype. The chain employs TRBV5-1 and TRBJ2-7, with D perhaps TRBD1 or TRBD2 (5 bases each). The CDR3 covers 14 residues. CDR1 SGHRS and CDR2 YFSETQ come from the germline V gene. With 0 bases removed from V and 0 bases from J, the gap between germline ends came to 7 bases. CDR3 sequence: CASSLDGTSYEQYV. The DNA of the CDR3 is TGCGCCAGCAGCTTGGACGGGACCTCCTACGAGCAGTACGTC.

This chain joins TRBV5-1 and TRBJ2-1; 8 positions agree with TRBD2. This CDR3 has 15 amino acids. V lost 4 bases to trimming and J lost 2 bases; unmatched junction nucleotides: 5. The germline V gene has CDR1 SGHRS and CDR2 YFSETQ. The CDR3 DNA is TGCGCCAGCAGCCGTAGCGGGAACACCTACAATGAGCAGTTCTTC. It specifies CASSRSGNTYNEQFF.

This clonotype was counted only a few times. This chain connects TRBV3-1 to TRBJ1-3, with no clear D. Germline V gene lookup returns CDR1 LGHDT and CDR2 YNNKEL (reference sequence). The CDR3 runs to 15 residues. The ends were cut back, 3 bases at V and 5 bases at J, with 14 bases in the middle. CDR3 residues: CASSHRAGFRNTIYF. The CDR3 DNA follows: TGTGCCAGCAGCCACCGAGCAGGTTTCAGAAACACCATATATTTT. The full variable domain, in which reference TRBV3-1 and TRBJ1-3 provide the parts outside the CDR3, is DTAVSQTPKYLVTQMGNDKSIKCEQNLGHDTMYWYKQDSKKFLKIMFSYNNKELIINETVPNRFSPKSPDKAHLNLHINSLELGDSAVYFCASSHRAGFRNTIYFGEGSWLTVV.

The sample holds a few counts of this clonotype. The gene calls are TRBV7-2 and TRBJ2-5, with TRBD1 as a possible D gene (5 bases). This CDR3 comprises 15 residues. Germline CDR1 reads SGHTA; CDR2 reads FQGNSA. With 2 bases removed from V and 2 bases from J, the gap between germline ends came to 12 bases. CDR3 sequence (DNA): TGTGCCAGCAGCTTAAGGCCAGGGTATCAAGAGACCCAGTACTTC. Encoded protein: CASSLRPGYQETQYF.

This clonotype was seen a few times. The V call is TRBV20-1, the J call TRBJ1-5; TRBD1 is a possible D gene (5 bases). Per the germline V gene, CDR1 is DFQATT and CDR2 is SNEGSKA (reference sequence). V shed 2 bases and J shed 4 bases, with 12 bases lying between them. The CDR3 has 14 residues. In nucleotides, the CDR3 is TGCAGTGCTAGAACGGGACGGGCAAATCAGCCCCAGCATTTT. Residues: CSARTGRANQPQHF.